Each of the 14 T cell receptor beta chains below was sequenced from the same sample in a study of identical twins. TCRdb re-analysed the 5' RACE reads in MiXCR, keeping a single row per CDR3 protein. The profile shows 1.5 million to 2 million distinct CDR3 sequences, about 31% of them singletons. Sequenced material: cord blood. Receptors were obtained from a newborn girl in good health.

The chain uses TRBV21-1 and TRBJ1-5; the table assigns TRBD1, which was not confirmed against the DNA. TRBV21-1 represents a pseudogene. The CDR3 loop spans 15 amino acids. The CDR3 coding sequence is TGTGCCAGCAGCACCCGGACAGGGAAGGGCCAGCCCCAGCATTTT. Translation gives CASSTRTGKGQPQHF.

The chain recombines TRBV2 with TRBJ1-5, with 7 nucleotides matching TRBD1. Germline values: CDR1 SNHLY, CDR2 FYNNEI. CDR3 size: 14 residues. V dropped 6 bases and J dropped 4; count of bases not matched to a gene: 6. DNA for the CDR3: TGTGCCAGCAGGGAGAACAGGGGAAATCAGCCCCAGCATTTT. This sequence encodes CASRENRGNQPQHF.

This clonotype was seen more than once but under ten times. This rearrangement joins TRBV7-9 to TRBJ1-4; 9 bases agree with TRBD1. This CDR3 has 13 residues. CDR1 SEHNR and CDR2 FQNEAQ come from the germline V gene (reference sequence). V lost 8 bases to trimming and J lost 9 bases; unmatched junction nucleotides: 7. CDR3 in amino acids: CASPRTGDQKLFF. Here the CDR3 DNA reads TGTGCCAGCCCACGGACAGGGGATCAAAAACTGTTTTTT.

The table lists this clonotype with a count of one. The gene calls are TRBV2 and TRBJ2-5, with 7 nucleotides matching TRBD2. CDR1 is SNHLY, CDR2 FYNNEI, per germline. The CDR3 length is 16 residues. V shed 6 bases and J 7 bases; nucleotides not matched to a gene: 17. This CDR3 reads CASRKARASGKGTQYF. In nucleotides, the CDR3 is TGTGCCAGCAGGAAAGCCCGGGCTAGCGGAAAAGGGACCCAGTACTTC.

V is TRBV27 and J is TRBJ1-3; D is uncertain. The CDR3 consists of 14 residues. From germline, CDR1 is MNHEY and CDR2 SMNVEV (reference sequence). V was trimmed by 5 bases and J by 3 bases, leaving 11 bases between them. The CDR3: CASSPRLGGNTIYF. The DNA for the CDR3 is TGTGCCAGCAGTCCCCGACTTGGTGGAAACACCATATATTTT.

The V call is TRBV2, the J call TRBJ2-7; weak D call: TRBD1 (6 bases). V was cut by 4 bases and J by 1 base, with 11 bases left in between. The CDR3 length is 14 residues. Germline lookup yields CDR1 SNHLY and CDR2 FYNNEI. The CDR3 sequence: CASSAARGSYEQYF. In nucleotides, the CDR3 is TGTGCCAGCAGTGCTGCCAGGGGATCCTACGAGCAGTACTTC.

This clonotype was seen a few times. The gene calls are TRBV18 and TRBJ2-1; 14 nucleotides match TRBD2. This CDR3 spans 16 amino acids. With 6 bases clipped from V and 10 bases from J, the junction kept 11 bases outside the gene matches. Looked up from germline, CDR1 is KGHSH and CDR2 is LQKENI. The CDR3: CASSPGTSGSLGEQFF. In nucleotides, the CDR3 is TGTGCCAGCTCCCCCGGGACTAGCGGGAGTTTAGGGGAGCAGTTCTTC.

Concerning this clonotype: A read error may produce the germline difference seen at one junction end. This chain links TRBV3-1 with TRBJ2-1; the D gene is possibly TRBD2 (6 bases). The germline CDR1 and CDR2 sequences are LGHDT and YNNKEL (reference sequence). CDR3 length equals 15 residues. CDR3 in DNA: TGCGCCAGCAGCGCACAAATAGCGGTAAGGCATGAGCAGTTCTTC. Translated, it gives CASSAQIAVRHEQFF.

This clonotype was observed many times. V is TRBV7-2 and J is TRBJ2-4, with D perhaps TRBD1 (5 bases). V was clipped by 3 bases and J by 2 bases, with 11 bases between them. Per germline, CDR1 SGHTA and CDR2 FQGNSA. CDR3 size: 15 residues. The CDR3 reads CASSFPTGPKNIQYF. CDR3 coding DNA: TGTGCCAGCAGCTTCCCAACAGGACCCAAAAACATTCAGTACTTC.

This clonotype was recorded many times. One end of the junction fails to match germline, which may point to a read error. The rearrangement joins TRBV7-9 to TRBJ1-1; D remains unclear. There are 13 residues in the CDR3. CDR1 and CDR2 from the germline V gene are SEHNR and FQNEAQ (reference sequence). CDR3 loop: CASSFRTNTEAFF. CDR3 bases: TGCGCCAGCAGCTTTCGAACGAACACTGAAGCTTTCTTT. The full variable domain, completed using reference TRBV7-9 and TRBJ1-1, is DTGVSQNPRHKITKRGQNVTFRCDPISEHNRLYWYRQTLGQGPEFLTYFQNEAQLEKSRLLSDRFSAERPKGSFSTLEIQRTEQGDSAMYLCASSFRTNTEAFFGQGTRLTVV.

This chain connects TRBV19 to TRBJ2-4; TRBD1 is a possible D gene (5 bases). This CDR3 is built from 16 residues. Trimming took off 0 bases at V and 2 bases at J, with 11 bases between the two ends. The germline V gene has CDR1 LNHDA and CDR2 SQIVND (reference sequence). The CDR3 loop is CASSIDRRATKNIQYF. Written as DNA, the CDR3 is TGTGCCAGTAGTATAGATCGCAGGGCTACCAAAAACATTCAGTACTTC. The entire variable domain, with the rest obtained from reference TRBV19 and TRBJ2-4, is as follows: DGGITQSPKYLFRKEGQNVTLSCEQNLNHDAMYWYRQDPGQGLRLIYYSQIVNDFQKGDIAEGYSVSREKKESFPLTVTSAQKNPTAFYLCASSIDRRATKNIQYFGAGTRLSVL.

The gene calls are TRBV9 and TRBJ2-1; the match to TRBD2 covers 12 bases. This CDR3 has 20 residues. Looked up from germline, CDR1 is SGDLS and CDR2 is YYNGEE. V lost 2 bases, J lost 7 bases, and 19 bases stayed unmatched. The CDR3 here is CASSVGPGLAGRRTFNEQFF. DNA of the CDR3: TGTGCCAGCAGCGTTGGACCGGGACTAGCGGGCAGAAGGACGTTTAATGAGCAGTTCTTC. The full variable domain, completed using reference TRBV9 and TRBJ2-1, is DSGVTQTPKHLITATGQRVTLRCSPRSGDLSVYWYQQSLDQGLQFLIQYYNGEERAKGNILERFSAQQFPDLHSELNLSSLELGDSALYFCASSVGPGLAGRRTFNEQFFGPGTRLTVL.

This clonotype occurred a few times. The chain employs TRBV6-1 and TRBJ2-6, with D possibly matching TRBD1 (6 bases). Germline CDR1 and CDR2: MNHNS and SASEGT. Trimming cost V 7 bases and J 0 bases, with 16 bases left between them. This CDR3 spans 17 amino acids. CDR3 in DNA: TGTGCCAGCACCAAGTTGACAGGTTACTCTGGGGCCAACGTCCTGACTTTC. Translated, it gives CASTKLTGYSGANVLTF.

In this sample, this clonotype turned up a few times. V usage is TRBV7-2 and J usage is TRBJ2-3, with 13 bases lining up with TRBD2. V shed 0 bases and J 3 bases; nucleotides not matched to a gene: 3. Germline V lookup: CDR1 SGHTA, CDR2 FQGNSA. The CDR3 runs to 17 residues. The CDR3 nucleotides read TGTGCCAGCAGCTTAGCGGGGACTAGCGGGGCAACAGATACGCAGTATTTT. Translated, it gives CASSLAGTSGATDTQYF.